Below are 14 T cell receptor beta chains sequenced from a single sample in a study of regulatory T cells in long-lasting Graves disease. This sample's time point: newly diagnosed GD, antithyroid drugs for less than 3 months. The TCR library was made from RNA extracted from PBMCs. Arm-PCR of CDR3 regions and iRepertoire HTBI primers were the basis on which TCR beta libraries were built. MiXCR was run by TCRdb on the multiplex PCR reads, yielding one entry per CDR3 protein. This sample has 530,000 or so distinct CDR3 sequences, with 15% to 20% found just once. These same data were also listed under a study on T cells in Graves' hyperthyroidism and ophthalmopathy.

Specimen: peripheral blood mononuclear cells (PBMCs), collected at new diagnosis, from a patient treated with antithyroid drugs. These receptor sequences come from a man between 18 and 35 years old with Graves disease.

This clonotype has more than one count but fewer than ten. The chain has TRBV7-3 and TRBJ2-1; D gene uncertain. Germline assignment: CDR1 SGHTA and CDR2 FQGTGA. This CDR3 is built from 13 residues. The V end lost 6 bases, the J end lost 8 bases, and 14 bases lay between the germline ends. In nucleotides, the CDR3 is TGTGCCAGCAGTCGGTGGGTCCGGGATGAGCAGTTCTTC. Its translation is CASSRWVRDEQFF.

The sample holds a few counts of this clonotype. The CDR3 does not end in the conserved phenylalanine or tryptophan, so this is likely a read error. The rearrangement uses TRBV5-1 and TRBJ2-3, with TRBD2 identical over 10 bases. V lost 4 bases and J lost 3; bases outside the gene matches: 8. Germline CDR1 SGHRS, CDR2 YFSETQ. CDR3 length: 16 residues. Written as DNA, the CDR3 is TGCGCCAGCAGCGTCGGACTAGCGGTTCGGACAGATACGCAGTATCTT. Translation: CASSVGLAVRTDTQYL.

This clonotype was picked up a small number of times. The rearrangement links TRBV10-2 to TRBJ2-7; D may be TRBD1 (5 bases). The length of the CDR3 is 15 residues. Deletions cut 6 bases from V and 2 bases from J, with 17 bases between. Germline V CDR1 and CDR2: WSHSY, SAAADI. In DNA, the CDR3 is TGCGCCAGCAGCGCTGGACATATAAGAGCCTACGAGCAGTACTTC. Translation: CASSAGHIRAYEQYF.

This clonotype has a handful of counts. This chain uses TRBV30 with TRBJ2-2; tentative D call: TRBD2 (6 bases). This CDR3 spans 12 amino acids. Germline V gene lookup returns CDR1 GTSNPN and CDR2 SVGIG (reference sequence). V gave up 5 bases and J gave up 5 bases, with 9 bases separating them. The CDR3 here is CAWGGITGELFF. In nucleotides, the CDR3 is TGTGCCTGGGGGGGGATAACCGGGGAGCTGTTTTTT.

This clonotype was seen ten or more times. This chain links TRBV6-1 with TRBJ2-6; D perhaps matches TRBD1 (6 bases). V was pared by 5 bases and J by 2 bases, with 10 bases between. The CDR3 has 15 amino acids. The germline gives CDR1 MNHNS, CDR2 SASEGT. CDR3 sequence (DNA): TGTGCCAGCAGTATCACAGGGCCTGGGGCCAACGTCCTGACTTTC. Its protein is CASSITGPGANVLTF.

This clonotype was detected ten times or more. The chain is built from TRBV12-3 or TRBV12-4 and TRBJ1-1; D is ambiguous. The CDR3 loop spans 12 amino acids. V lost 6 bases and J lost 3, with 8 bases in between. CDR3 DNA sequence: TGTGCCAGCAGCCCTCCTGACACTGAAGCTTTCTTT. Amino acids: CASSPPDTEAFF.

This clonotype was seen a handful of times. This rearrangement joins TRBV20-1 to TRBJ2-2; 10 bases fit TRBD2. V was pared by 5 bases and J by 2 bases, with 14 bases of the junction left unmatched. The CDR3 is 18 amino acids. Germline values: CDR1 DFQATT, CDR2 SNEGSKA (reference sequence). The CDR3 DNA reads TGCAGTGCTCGTCCTATTTCGTTAGCGGGAGGCAACACCGGGGAGCTGTTTTTT. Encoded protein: CSARPISLAGGNTGELFF.

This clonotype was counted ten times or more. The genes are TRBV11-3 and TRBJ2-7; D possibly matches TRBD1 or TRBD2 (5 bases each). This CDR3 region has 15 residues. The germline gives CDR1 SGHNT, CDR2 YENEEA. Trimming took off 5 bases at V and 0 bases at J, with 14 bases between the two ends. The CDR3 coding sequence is TGTGCCAGCAGCCCCCGGGACGGGAACTCCTACGAGCAGTACTTC. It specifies CASSPRDGNSYEQYF.

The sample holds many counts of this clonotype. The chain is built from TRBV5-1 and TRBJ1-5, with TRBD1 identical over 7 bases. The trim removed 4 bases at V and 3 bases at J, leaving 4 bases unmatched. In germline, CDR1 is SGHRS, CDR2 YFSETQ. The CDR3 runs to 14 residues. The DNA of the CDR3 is TGCGCCAGCAGCCCGGGACAGTTCAATCAGCCCCAGCATTTT. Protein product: CASSPGQFNQPQHF.

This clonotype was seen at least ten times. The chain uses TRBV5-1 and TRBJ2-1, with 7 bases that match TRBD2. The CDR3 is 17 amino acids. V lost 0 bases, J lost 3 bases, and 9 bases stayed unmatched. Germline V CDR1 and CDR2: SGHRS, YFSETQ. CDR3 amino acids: CASSLVLTTSFYNEQFF. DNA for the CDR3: TGCGCCAGCAGCTTGGTTCTGACGACTAGCTTCTACAATGAGCAGTTCTTC.

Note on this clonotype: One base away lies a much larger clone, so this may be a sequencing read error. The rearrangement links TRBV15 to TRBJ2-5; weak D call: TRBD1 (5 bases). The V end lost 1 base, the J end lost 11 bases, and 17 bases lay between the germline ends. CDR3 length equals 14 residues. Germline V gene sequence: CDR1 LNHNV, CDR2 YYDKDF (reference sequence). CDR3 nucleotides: TGTGCCACCAGCAGAGTTGGACAAGACAATGAGCAGTACTTC. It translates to CATSRVGQDNEQYF.

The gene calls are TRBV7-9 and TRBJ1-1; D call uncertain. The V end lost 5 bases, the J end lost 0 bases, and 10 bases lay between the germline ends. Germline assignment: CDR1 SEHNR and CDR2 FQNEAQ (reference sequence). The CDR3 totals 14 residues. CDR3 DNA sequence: TGTGCCAGCAGCCCGGTCCAGATGAACACTGAAGCTTTCTTT. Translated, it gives CASSPVQMNTEAFF.

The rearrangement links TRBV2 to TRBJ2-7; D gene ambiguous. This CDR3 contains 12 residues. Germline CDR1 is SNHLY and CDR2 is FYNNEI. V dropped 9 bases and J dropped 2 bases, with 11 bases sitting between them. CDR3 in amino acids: CARSDGTYEQYF. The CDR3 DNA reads TGTGCCAGATCCGACGGCACCTACGAGCAGTACTTC.

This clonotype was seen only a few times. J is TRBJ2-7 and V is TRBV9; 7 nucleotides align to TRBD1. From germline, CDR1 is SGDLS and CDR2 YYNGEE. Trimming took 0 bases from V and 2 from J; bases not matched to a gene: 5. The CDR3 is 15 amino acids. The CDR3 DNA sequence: TGTGCCAGCAGCGTAGGACAGGGAAAAACCTACGAGCAGTACTTC. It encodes CASSVGQGKTYEQYF.